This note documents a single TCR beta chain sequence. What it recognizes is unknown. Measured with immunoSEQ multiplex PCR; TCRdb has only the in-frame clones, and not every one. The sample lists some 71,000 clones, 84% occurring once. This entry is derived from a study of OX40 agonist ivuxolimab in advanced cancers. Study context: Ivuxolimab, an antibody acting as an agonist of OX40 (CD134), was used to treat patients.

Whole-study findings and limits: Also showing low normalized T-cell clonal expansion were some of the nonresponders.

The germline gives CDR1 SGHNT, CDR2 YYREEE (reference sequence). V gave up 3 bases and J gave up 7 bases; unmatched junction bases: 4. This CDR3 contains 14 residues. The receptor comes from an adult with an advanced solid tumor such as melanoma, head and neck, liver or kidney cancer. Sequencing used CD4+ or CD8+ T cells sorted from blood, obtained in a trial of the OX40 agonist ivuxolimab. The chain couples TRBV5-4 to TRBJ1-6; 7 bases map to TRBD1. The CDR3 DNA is TGTGCCAGCAGCTCTGACAGGGACAATTCACCCCTCCACTTT. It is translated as CASSSDRDNSPLHF.